This T cell receptor beta chain was profiled in a study of vaccination effects on CD4 cells after COVID-19 (dated by TCRdb to 2022 to 2024). Concerning the study at large: Each participant got two doses of an mRNA SARS-CoV-2 vaccine, either BNT162b2 or mRNA-1273. A total of 10 COVID-19 convalescent patients and a handful of SARS-CoV-2-naive healthy vaccine recipients were included in the full study. In the study, cultures from other donors were sequenced using the Oncomine TCR Beta short-read assay on an Illumina iSeq 100. In both COVID-19 convalescent patients and infection-naive vaccine recipients, the study compared SARS-CoV-2 spike-specific CD4+ TCR repertoires from before mRNA vaccination with those from after it.

Counted from cysteine to phenylalanine, this CDR3 has 15 amino acids. Of the read, only the CDR3 DNA is kept; its 45 bases are in frame from base 1. CDR1 is given as MNHEY and CDR2 as SVGAGI, both from the germline V gene. V and J are trimmed by 6 bases and 4 bases, and the gene matches miss 10 bases of the junction. Study-wide conclusions, independent of this receptor: Only a small number of convalescent patients were included, and no early post-infection timepoints were available, which limited the study. Among healthy vaccine recipients, nearly all vaccine-induced clones were SARS-CoV-2 mono-reactive, and just 1 of 255 was cross-reactive with common cold coronaviruses. Marked clonal contraction was observed in both infection-induced and vaccine-induced clones at late post-vaccination timepoints, consistent with waning T cell responses.

The library was generated by the immunoSEQ multiplex PCR assay. DNA from the cultured, isolated CD4+ T cells was subjected to TCR beta CDR3 sequencing. As for the original processing: Non-productive TCR sequences were removed and reads were trimmed to the CDR3 region, keeping CDR3s of at least 7 amino acids. Antigen-specific clonotypes were identified with the MANAFEST web app by comparing expansion in peptide wells against reference cultures. To be called positive, a clone needed expansion at FDR<0.05 compared with the reference and with all other wells, an odds ratio greater than 5, and a frequency greater than 0.1% in two replicate wells. A clonotype was called cross-reactive if it was significantly expanded both in SARS-CoV-2 spike wells and in at least one common cold coronavirus spike condition. CDR3 similarity was assessed by Levenshtein distance using the stringdist R package, and unrooted trees were constructed with ape in R 3.6.1. In TCRdb, the immuneACCESS table is reduced to in-frame sequences with V and J assigned. These tables do not hold every clone; where another copy was compared, an unresolved V gene accounts for under half, and the others remain unexplained. From that table come the V and J calls and clone size; the DNA was used to work out D and trimming. For this sample there are some 24,000 clones; over 60% appear just once. The ten largest clonotypes hold over 9% of the sample.

Details on this clone: Its cognate antigen has yet to be identified. No qualities accompany the bases; no much larger clone lies one base away.

The ViraFEST assay stimulated PBMC with viral peptide pools and then used TCR sequencing to identify antigen-specific CD4+ T cell clonotypes by expansion. After less than eleven days of culture, CD4+ T cells were isolated with the EasySep CD4+ T cell isolation kit. Healthy vaccine recipients had no prior SARS-CoV-2 infection, confirmed by negative nucleocapsid antibodies before and after vaccination. Around 2.1 million PBMC per well were cultured with 9 to 10 ug/ml peptides in IMDM containing approximately 4.7% human AB serum, approximately 10 IU/ml IL-2 and gentamicin. On days 3 and 7, half of the culture medium was replaced with fresh IL-2-containing medium. Unless noted otherwise, every peptide stimulation condition was grown in triplicate wells. PBMC were separated from whole blood using Ficoll-Paque Plus gradient centrifugation and were then either cryopreserved at -140C or used fresh. The overlapping peptide pools covered the spike proteins of SARS-CoV-2 as well as those of the common cold coronaviruses HCoV-NL63, HCoV-OC43 and HCoV-229E. The QIAamp micro DNA kit was used to extract genomic DNA from the cultured CD4+ T cells.

This TCR was recovered from a human donor who received a COVID-19 vaccine. The sequences come from CD4+ T cells from PBMCs cultured with HCoV-NL63 spike peptides, collected before COVID-19 vaccination. The sample's cell subset or site, from its label and the paper: HCoV-NL63 spike overlapping peptide pool stimulation. This chain is built from TRBV6-5 and TRBJ2-3; 7 nucleotides in the junction match TRBD2. The CDR3 region reads CASSPSGLTADTQYF. In nucleotide form, the sequence is TGTGCCAGCAGCCCCTCGGGACTAACCGCAGATACGCAGTATTTT.